This TCR beta chain was identified during a study of cytomegalovirus exposure and HLA in healthy donors. In the PCR, 60 Vbeta and 13 Jbeta primers were used. TCRdb's copy holds only in-frame clones and misses some; the assay was immunoSEQ multiplex PCR. Here the sample spans approximately 110,000 clones, over 60% being singletons. The junction had 3 bases not matched to a gene; V was cut back by 6 bases and J by 5 bases. This CDR3 contains 12 residues. CDR1 is LNHDA, CDR2 SQIVND, per germline (reference sequence). The V call is TRBV19, the J call TRBJ2-7; TRBD1 agrees at 8 bases. This TCR was sampled from a woman aged 25 to 39 in good health and CMV-seronegative. Material for sequencing was PBMCs. For the CDR3, the DNA is TGTGCCAGTAGCGACAGGGGCCACGAGCAGTACTTC. It codes for CASSDRGHEQYF.